The 14 T cell receptor beta chains below all came from one sample that was sequenced in a study of T cell responses to AZD1222 COVID-19 vaccine. TCRdb's copy holds only in-frame clones and misses some; the assay was immunoSEQ multiplex PCR. The profile shows 250,000 to 300,000 clones, about 94% of them singletons. Specimen: peripheral blood, collected 28 days after the second AZD1222 dose. The receptors come from an adult who received the AZD1222 COVID-19 vaccine.

The rearrangement joins TRBV6-2 or TRBV6-3 to TRBJ2-5; D is unresolved. V gave up 4 bases and J gave up 5 bases, with 5 bases separating them. This CDR3 region has 11 residues. Germline V gives CDR1 MNHEY, CDR2 SVGEGT. The CDR3 nucleotides read TGTGCCAGCAGTTTAGGGGAGACCCAGTACTTC. It encodes CASSLGETQYF.

The J gene is TRBJ2-7, the V gene TRBV5-1; D remains unclear. The CDR3 is 14 residues long. V was trimmed by 4 bases and J by 3 bases, leaving 14 bases between them. CDR1 is SGHRS, CDR2 YFSETQ, per germline. The CDR3 DNA is TGCGCCAGCAGCATCCAGACTCCAAACTACGAGCAGTACTTC. Its protein is CASSIQTPNYEQYF. Full variable domain (missing parts from reference TRBV5-1 and TRBJ2-7): KAGVTQTPRYLIKTRGQQVTLSCSPISGHRSVSWYQQTPGQGLQFLFEYFSETQRNKGNFPGRFSGRQFSNSRSEMNVSTLELGDSALYLCASSIQTPNYEQYFGPGTRLTVT.

This clone came up a few times. The chain has TRBV6-2 or TRBV6-3 and TRBJ2-7, with 13 bases identical to TRBD2. The CDR3 loop spans 17 amino acids. V was clipped by 0 bases and J by 4 bases; unmatched bases: 6. Germline loops: CDR1 MNHEY, CDR2 SVGEGT. The CDR3 is CASSYSTGTSGVYEQYF. In DNA form, the CDR3 reads TGTGCCAGCAGTTACTCGACAGGGACTAGCGGGGTATACGAGCAGTACTTC.

Concerning this clone: The sample has other DNA sequences that encode this CDR3 too. The chain is built from TRBV27 and TRBJ2-2; D gene uncertain. Trimming shortened V by 3 bases and J by 5 bases, and 4 bases separated the two germline ends. The CDR3 has 12 amino acids. In germline, CDR1 is MNHEY, CDR2 SMNVEV (reference sequence). Here the CDR3 reads CASSFPTGELFF. CDR3 nucleotide sequence: TGTGCCAGCAGTTTTCCGACCGGGGAGCTGTTTTTT.

The chain combines TRBV13 with TRBJ2-7; D ambiguous. V was clipped by 0 bases and J by 2 bases, with 11 bases between them. Per germline, CDR1 PRHDT and CDR2 FYEKMQ (reference sequence). This CDR3 comprises 15 residues. The CDR3 coding sequence is TGTGCCAGCAGCTTAGGCCTTACTTCCACCTACGAGCAGTACTTC. Protein product: CASSLGLTSTYEQYF.

This CDR3 reads CASSRDRVGYTF. Written as DNA, the CDR3 is TGTGCCAGCAGCCGGGACAGGGTTGGCTACACCTTC. The rearrangement joins TRBV2 to TRBJ1-2, with 9 positions matching TRBD1. The V gene's germline CDR1 is SNHLY and CDR2 FYNNEI. The CDR3 runs to 12 residues. Trimming removed 6 bases from V and 7 bases from J; junction bases left unmatched: 3.

The rearrangement links TRBV7-9 to TRBJ2-7; D perhaps matches TRBD2 (5 bases). The V and J ends lost 1 base and 2 bases respectively, with 9 bases between them. The germline V gene encodes CDR1 SEHNR and CDR2 FQNEAQ (reference sequence). The CDR3 loop spans 14 amino acids. DNA for the CDR3: TGTGCCAGCAGCTTAGGCCTCGGGACCTACGAGCAGTACTTC. Its protein is CASSLGLGTYEQYF.

The chain is built from TRBV29-1 and TRBJ2-5; TRBD1 is a possible D gene (6 bases). The CDR3 is 14 residues long. The ends were cut back, 7 bases at V and 2 bases at J, with 17 bases in the middle. Per germline, CDR1 SQVTM and CDR2 ANQGSEA. The CDR3 bases are TGCAGCGGAATACTCGGACAGACACAAGAGACCCAGTACTTC. Its translation: CSGILGQTQETQYF. Full variable domain (outside the CDR3, taken from reference TRBV29-1 and TRBJ2-5): SAVISQKPSRDICQRGTSLTIQCQVDSQVTMMFWYRQQPGQSLTLIATANQGSEATYESGFVIDKFPISRPNLTFSTLTVSNMSPEDSSIYLCSGILGQTQETQYFGPGTRLLVL.

The gene calls are TRBV19 and TRBJ1-1, with a weak D call TRBD1 (5 bases). Between the trimmed V and J ends, which lost 3 bases and 0 bases, there was a span of 14 bases. There are 16 residues in the CDR3. CDR1 is LNHDA, CDR2 SQIVND, per germline (reference sequence). The CDR3 here is CASSISGGVMNTEAFF. The CDR3 DNA is TGTGCCAGTAGTATTTCTGGGGGGGTCATGAACACTGAAGCTTTCTTT. The whole variable domain, remainder taken from reference TRBV19 and TRBJ1-1, is DGGITQSPKYLFRKEGQNVTLSCEQNLNHDAMYWYRQDPGQGLRLIYYSQIVNDFQKGDIAEGYSVSREKKESFPLTVTSAQKNPTAFYLCASSISGGVMNTEAFFGQGTRLTVV.

J is TRBJ2-1 and V is TRBV6-1; D possibly corresponds to TRBD1 (6 bases). V lost 3 bases, J lost 7 bases, and 13 bases lay in between. The length of the CDR3 is 14 residues. Germline CDR1 and CDR2: MNHNS and SASEGT. CDR3 DNA: TGTGCCAGCAGTGACCGTAGGGGGATGAATGAGCAGTTCTTC. As protein: CASSDRRGMNEQFF.

The chain carries TRBV4-1 and TRBJ2-2; TRBD1 or TRBD2 may be the D gene (5 bases each). Germline V CDR1 and CDR2: MGHRA, YSYEKL. V lost 4 bases, J lost 0 bases, and 12 bases lay in between. The CDR3 consists of 16 residues. The CDR3 DNA is TGCGCCAGCAGCCTTGTACGGGGCCCGAACACCGGGGAGCTGTTTTTT. Translated, it gives CASSLVRGPNTGELFF.

The J gene is TRBJ2-5, the V gene TRBV2, with 10 bases fitting TRBD2. The CDR3 runs to 15 residues. From germline, CDR1 is SNHLY and CDR2 FYNNEI. Trimming took 8 bases from V and 5 from J; bases not matched to a gene: 11. The CDR3 DNA sequence: TGTGCCAGCTCCCCTACTAGCGGGGTGGGGGAGACCCAGTACTTC. It specifies CASSPTSGVGETQYF.

This clone was counted once. This chain links TRBV11-2 with TRBJ2-1; no clear D. Per the germline V gene, CDR1 is SGHAT and CDR2 is FQNNGV. V was clipped by 2 bases and J by 0 bases, with 11 bases between them. This CDR3 spans 16 amino acids. The CDR3 DNA reads as TGTGCCAGCAGCTTACTGGTGGGCAGCTCCTACAATGAGCAGTTCTTC. The encoded protein is CASSLLVGSSYNEQFF.

The chain couples TRBV27 to TRBJ2-7, with D possibly being TRBD1 (6 bases). Germline V gene lookup returns CDR1 MNHEY and CDR2 SMNVEV (reference sequence). The CDR3 runs to 15 residues. V lost 1 base, J lost 6 bases, and 16 bases lay in between. This chain's CDR3 is CASSLWPQGWSEQYF. The CDR3, as DNA: TGTGCCAGCAGTTTATGGCCGCAGGGGTGGAGCGAGCAGTACTTC.